Listed below are T cell receptor beta chains from one sample, sequenced in a study of cytomegalovirus exposure and HLA in healthy donors. The table came from immunoSEQ multiplex PCR; TCRdb's copy has only in-frame clones and leaves some out. The data contain 110,000 or so clones, over 75% of them singletons. Sequenced material: PBMCs. These receptors were taken from a woman aged 25-40 years in good health and CMV-seropositive. Each CDR3 is given with its conserved first and last residue. The order of the fields is V gene, CDR3 protein.

V: TRBV6-5
CDR3: CASSGQASSGNTIYF

V: TRBV5-8
CDR3: CASRHPVTGGTGELFF

V: TRBV7-2
CDR3: CASNDQGVGQPQHF

V: TRBV5-6
CDR3: CASSFENRYEQYF

V: TRBV7-9
CDR3: CASSLSVGSEQYF

V: TRBV10-3
CDR3: CAISAGVAGFTPSNQPQHF

V: TRBV6-6
CDR3: CASSDPQGGEQYF

V: TRBV29-1
CDR3: CSSTRDRLSDTQYF

V: TRBV7-8
CDR3: CASSSLAGREETQYF

V: TRBV6-5
CDR3: CASTPGGNTIYF

V: TRBV7-9
CDR3: CASSFRDSSYEQYF

V: TRBV6-1
CDR3: CASKPSGNLYEQYF

V: TRBV7-3
CDR3: CASSLNSQSGVDEQFF

V: TRBV5-1
CDR3: CASSLGDYSNQPQHF

V: TRBV2
CDR3: CASSDSYQPQHF

V: TRBV27
CDR3: CASRVGTDTNQPQHF

V: TRBV6-5
CDR3: CASSLTGGGVAFF

V: TRBV2
CDR3: CASRARLAGDVFYEQYF

V: TRBV9
CDR3: CASSVMGTGQNTGELFF

V: TRBV5-1
CDR3: CASSLLGTGSTDTQYF

V: TRBV11-2
CDR3: CASSLASGPTYEQYF

V: TRBV5-1
CDR3: CASSPINRNERGFYNEQFF

V: TRBV6-1
CDR3: CASSEWGLGYTF

V: TRBV30
CDR3: CAWRRGQLNSPLHF

V: TRBV18
CDR3: CASSPWTGTTEAFF

V: TRBV6-4
CDR3: CASSESRGSGYTF

V: TRBV2
CDR3: CASSLAGEADTQYF

V: TRBV5-1
CDR3: CASSPVLAGGSSYNEQFF

V: TRBV5-4
CDR3: CASSSPGDTYGNTIYF

V: TRBV19
CDR3: CASNAGGNSNQPQHF

V: TRBV18
CDR3: CASSRTSGLAATDTQYF

V: TRBV18
CDR3: CASSGQAYNEQFF

V: TRBV5-4
CDR3: CASSFQFRDSIAHEQFF

V: TRBV6-5
CDR3: CASSYSLRAHGYTF

V: TRBV7-9
CDR3: CSSSSGDRGGYTF

V: TRBV9
CDR3: CASSVLEQGVHEQYF

V: TRBV6-4
CDR3: CASSGTAYNEQFF

V: TRBV6-6
CDR3: CASSSRSTGKNTEAFF

V: TRBV7-9
CDR3: CSSSKPGTGDHEQYF

V: TRBV10-3
CDR3: CAIGRANNSPLHF

V: TRBV4-1
CDR3: CASSQGDSGYYGYTF

V: TRBV4-1
CDR3: CASSQEPGQINSPLHF

V: TRBV7-8
CDR3: CASSLGVQQGQETQYF

V: TRBV5-1
CDR3: CASTLSNPNTGELFF

V: TRBV30
CDR3: CAWSEGQGTDTQYF

V: TRBV7-9
CDR3: CASSKTSNEQFF

V: TRBV6-1
CDR3: CASSEFRDIAYEQYF

V: TRBV9
CDR3: CASSPHVDTLSEQYF

V: TRBV10-3
CDR3: CAIRGLAGGDGELFF

V: TRBV30
CDR3: CAWQGEETQYF

V: TRBV5-4
CDR3: CASSLGDMGWNTEAFF

V: TRBV25-1
CDR3: CASRIGPRGTQYF

V: TRBV5-1
CDR3: CASSLRGSSYNEQFF

V: TRBV5-1
CDR3: CASSVDSKPTDTQYF

V: TRBV7-9
CDR3: CASSLEVQGGTGELFF

V: TRBV7-3
CDR3: CSSSPSGLAADEQYF

V: TRBV9
CDR3: CASSLESPGTSGRAADTQYF